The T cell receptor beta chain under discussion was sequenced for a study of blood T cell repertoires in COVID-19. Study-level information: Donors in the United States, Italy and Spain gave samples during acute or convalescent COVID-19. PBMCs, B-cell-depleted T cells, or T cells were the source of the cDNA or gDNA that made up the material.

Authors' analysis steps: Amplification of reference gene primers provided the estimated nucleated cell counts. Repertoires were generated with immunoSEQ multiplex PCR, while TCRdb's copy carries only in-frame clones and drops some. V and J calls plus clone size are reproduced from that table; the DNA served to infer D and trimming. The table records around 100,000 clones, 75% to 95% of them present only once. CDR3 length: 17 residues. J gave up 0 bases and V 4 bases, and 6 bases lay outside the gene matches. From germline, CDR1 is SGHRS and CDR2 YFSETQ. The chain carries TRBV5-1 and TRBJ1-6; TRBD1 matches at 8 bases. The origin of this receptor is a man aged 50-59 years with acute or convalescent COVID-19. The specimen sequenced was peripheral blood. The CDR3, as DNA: TGCGCCAGCAGCCAGACAGGGGCGAGCTCCTATAATTCACCCCTCCACTTT. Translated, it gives CASSQTGASSYNSPLHF.